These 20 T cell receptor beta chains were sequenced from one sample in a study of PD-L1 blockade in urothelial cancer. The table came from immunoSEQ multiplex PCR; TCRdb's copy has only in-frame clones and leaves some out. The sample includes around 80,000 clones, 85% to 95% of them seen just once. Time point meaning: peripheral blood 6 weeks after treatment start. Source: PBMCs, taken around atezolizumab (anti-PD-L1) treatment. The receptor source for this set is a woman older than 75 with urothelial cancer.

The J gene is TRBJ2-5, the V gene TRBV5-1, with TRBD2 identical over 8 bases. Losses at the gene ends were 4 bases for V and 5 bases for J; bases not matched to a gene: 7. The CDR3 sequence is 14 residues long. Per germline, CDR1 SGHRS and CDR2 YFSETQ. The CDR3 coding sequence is TGCGCCAGCAGCAAAGCGGGAGTAAGGGAGACCCAGTACTTC. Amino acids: CASSKAGVRETQYF.

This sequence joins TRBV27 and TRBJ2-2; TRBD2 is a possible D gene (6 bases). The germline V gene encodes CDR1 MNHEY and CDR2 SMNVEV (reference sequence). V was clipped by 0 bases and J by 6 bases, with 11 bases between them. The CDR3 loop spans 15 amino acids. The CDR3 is CASSLSGLSAGELFF. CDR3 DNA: TGTGCCAGCAGTTTATCCGGACTAAGCGCCGGGGAGCTGTTTTTT.

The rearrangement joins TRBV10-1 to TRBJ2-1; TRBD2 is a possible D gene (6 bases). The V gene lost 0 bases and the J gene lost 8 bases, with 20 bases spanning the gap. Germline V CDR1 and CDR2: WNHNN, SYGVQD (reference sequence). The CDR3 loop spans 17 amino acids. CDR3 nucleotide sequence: TGCGCCAGCAGTGAGTCGATTTTCGGGACTGCTGGATATGAGCAGTTCTTC. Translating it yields CASSESIFGTAGYEQFF.

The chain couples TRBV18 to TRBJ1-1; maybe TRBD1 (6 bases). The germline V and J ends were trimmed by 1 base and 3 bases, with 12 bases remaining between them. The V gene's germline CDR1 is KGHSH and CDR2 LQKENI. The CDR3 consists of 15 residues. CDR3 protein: CASSPRGGGYTEAFF. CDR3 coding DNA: TGTGCCAGCTCACCACGGGGGGGCGGATACACTGAAGCTTTCTTT.

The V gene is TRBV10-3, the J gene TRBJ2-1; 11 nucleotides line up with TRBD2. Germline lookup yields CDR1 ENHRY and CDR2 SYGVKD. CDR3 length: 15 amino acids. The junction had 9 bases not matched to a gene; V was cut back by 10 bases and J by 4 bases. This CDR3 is CATLPTSGSYNEQFF. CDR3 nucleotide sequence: TGTGCCACCCTACCTACTAGCGGGAGTTACAATGAGCAGTTCTTC.

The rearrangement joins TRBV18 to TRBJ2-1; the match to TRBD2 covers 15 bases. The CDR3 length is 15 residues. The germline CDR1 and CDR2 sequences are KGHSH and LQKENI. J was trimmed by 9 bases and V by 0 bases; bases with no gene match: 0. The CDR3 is CASSPPGLAGGEQFF. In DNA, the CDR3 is TGTGCCAGCTCACCACCGGGACTAGCGGGAGGTGAGCAGTTCTTC.

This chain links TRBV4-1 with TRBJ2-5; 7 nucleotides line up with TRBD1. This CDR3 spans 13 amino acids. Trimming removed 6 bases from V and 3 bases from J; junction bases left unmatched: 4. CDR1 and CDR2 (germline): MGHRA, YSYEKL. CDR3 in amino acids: CASSQGTEETQYF. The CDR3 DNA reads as TGCGCCAGCAGTCAGGGGACAGAAGAGACCCAGTACTTC.

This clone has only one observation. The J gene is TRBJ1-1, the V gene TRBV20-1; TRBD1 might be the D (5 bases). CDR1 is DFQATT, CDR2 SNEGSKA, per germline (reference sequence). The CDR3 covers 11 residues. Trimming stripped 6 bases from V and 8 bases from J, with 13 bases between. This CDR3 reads CSAEAGLEAFF. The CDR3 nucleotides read TGCAGTGCCGAGGCAGGGTTAGAAGCTTTCTTT.

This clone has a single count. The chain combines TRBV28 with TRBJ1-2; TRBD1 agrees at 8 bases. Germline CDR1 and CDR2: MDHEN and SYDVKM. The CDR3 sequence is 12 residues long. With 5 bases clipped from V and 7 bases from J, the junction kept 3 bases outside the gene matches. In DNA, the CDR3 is TGTGCCAGCAGTGGACAGGGAGGTGGCTACACCTTC. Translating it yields CASSGQGGGYTF.

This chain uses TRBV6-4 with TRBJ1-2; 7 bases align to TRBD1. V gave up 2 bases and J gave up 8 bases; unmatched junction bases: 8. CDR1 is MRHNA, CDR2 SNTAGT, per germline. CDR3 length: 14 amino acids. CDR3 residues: CASSDGRTGRGYTF. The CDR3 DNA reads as TGTGCCAGCAGTGACGGCAGGACAGGCAGGGGCTACACCTTC.

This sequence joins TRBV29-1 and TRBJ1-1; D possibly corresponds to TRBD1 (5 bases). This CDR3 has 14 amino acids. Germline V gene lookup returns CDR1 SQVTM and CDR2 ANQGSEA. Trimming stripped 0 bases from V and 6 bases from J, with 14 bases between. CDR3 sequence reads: CSVEEIGQGAEAFF. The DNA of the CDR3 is TGCAGCGTTGAAGAGATAGGTCAGGGTGCTGAAGCTTTCTTT.

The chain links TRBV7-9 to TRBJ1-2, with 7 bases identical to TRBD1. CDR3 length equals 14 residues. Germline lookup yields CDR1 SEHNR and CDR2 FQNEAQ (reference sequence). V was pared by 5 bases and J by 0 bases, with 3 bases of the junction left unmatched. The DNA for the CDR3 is TGTGCCAGCAGCCCGGACAGGTCTAACTATGGCTACACCTTC. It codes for CASSPDRSNYGYTF.

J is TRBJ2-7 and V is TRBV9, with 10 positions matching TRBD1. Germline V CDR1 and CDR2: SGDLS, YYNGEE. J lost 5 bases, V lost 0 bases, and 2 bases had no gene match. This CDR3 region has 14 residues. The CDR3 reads CASSVEGQGNEQYF. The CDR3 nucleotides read TGTGCCAGCAGCGTAGAGGGACAGGGGAACGAGCAGTACTTC.

As DNA, the CDR3 is TGTGCCAGCAGTCGCTGGGGGGAGAACACTGAAGCTTTCTTT. Translating gives CASSRWGENTEAFF. The chain uses TRBV28 and TRBJ1-1, with a tentative D call TRBD1 (5 bases). Trimming stripped 5 bases from V and 1 base from J, with 11 bases between. Germline V CDR1 and CDR2: MDHEN, SYDVKM. This CDR3 has 14 residues.

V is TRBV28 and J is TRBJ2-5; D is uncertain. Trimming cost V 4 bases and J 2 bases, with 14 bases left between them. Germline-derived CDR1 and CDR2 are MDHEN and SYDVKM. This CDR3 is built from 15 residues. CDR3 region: CASSSFHAPQETQYF. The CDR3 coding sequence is TGTGCCAGCAGTTCCTTTCACGCGCCACAAGAGACCCAGTACTTC.

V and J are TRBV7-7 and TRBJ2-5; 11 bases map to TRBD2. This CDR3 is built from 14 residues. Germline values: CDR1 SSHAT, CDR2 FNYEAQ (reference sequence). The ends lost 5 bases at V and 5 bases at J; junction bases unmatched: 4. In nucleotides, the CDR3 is TGTGCCAGCAGCAAGCGGACTAGCGGGGAGACCCAGTACTTC. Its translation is CASSKRTSGETQYF.

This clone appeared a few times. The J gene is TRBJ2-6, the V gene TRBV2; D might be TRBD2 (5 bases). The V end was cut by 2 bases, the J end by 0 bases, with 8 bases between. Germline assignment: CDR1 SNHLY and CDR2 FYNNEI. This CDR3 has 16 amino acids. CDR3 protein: CASSETGNSGANVLTF. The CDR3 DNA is TGTGCCAGCAGTGAAACCGGGAACTCTGGGGCCAACGTCCTGACTTTC.

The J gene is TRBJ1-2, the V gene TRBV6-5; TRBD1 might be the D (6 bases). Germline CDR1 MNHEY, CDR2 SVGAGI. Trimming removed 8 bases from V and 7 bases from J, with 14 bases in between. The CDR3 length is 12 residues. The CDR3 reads CASAEGRGGYTF. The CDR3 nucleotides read TGTGCCAGCGCCGAGGGCAGGGGTGGCTACACCTTC.

CDR3 nucleotide sequence: TGTGCCAGCTCACCGTCCACAGGGGTGGGTCAGCCCCAGCATTTT. This encodes CASSPSTGVGQPQHF. V usage is TRBV18 and J usage is TRBJ1-5; 7 bases align to TRBD1. The CDR3 totals 15 residues. J was trimmed by 6 bases and V by 3 bases; bases with no gene match: 8. CDR1 KGHSH and CDR2 LQKENI come from the germline V gene. The full variable domain, with the rest looked up from reference TRBV18 and TRBJ1-5, is NAGVMQNPRHLVRRRGQEARLRCSPMKGHSHVYWYRQLPEEGLKFMVYLQKENIIDESGMPKERFSAEFPKEGPSILRIQQVVRGDSAAYFCASSPSTGVGQPQHFGDGTRLSIL.

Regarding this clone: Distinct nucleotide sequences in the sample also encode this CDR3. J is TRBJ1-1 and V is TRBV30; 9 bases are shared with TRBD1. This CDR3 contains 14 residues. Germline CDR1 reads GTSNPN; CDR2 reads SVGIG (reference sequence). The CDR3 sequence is CARGTGRGWTEAFF. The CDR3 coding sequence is TGTGCTCGCGGGACAGGGAGAGGGTGGACTGAAGCTTTCTTT.